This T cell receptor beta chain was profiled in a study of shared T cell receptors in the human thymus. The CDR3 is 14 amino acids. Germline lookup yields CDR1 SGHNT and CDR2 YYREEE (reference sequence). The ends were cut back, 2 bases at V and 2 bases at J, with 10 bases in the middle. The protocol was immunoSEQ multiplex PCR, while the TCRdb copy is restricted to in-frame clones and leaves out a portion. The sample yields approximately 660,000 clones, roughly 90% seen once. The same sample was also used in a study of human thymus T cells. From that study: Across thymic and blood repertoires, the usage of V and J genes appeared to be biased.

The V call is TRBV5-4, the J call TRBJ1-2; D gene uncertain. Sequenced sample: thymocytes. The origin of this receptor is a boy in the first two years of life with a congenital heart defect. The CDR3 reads CASSFNAANYGYTF. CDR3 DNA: TGTGCCAGCAGCTTCAACGCGGCCAACTATGGCTACACCTTC. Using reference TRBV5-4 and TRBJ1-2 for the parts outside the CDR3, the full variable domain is ETGVTQSPTHLIKTRGQQVTLRCSSQSGHNTVSWYQQALGQGPQFIFQYYREEENGRGNFPPRFSGLQFPNYSSELNVNALELDDSALYLCASSFNAANYGYTFGSGTRLTVV.